The 15 T cell receptor beta chains reported below all come from one sample, sequenced in a study of T cell responses to AZD1222 COVID-19 vaccine. Assay: immunoSEQ multiplex PCR; the TCRdb copy retains only in-frame clones and omits some. The table includes around 220,000 clones, approximately 94% detected once. The specimen was peripheral blood, collected 28 days after the second dose of the MenACWY control vaccine. Source of these receptors: an adult who received the MenACWY meningococcal vaccine as a control.

The chain couples TRBV9 to TRBJ2-3; TRBD2 matches 10 bases. The CDR3 length is 17 residues. Trimming cost V 3 bases and J 9 bases; bases outside gene matches: 16. Germline V gives CDR1 SGDLS, CDR2 YYNGEE. CDR3 nucleotide sequence: TGTGCCAGCAGCGCCTCTCTAGCGGGGGAACAGGGTAAGACGCAGTATTTT. Amino acid sequence: CASSASLAGEQGKTQYF.

The chain has TRBV19 and TRBJ1-1; a possible D gene is TRBD1 (5 bases). This CDR3 contains 14 residues. The germline V and J ends were trimmed by 1 base and 5 bases, with 11 bases remaining between them. Per germline, CDR1 LNHDA and CDR2 SQIVND (reference sequence). CDR3 sequence reads: CASSIAPGRTEAFF. The CDR3 nucleotides are TGTGCCAGTAGTATAGCCCCGGGACGAACTGAAGCTTTCTTT.

The chain uses TRBV7-9 and TRBJ2-1; 12 positions agree with TRBD2. The V and J ends lost 2 bases and 7 bases, in that order; junction bases with no gene match: 6. The CDR3 spans 16 residues. In germline, CDR1 is SEHNR, CDR2 FQNEAQ (reference sequence). CDR3 DNA sequence: TGTGCCAGCAGCTTACTAGCGGGAGGGTCGGTGAATGAGCAGTTCTTC. Encoded protein: CASSLLAGGSVNEQFF.

The genes are TRBV7-9 and TRBJ2-3, with D tentatively TRBD1 or TRBD2 (6 bases each). CDR1 and CDR2 (germline): SEHNR, FQNEAQ (reference sequence). The V end lost 7 bases, the J end lost 4 bases, and 18 bases lay between the germline ends. The CDR3 totals 15 residues. In nucleotides, the CDR3 is TGTGCCAGCACCTACTGGGGGGCGGTCCCAGATACGCAGTATTTT. Encoded protein: CASTYWGAVPDTQYF.

V and J are TRBV27 and TRBJ2-1; 11 bases map to TRBD2. The CDR3 sequence is 15 residues long. V dropped 6 bases and J dropped 3; count of bases not matched to a gene: 4. Germline V CDR1 and CDR2: MNHEY, SMNVEV (reference sequence). CDR3 residues: CASSPTSGVYNEQFF. CDR3 DNA sequence: TGTGCCAGCAGCCCGACTAGCGGGGTCTACAATGAGCAGTTCTTC.

The gene calls are TRBV6-6 and TRBJ1-4, with 7 bases lining up with TRBD1. Trimming cost V 5 bases and J 8 bases; bases outside gene matches: 17. CDR1 and CDR2 (germline): MNHNY, SVGAGI (reference sequence). The CDR3 sequence is 17 residues long. As DNA, the CDR3 is TGTGCCAGCAGTCACCCTTCACCCCGGGACAGCTGGGAAAAACTGTTTTTT. Its protein is CASSHPSPRDSWEKLFF.

This clone was recorded only once. J is TRBJ2-2 and V is TRBV25-1; 11 bases match TRBD1. The germline CDR1 and CDR2 sequences are MGHDK and SYGVNS. The J segment lost 3 bases and the V segment lost 3 bases, leaving 9 bases of the junction unmatched. This CDR3 contains 18 residues. The CDR3 is CASSDLIGQGADTGELFF. In nucleotides, the CDR3 is TGTGCCAGCAGTGATTTGATAGGACAGGGGGCGGACACCGGGGAGCTGTTTTTT.

V gene TRBV29-1 combines with J gene TRBJ1-5; D ambiguous. CDR1 and CDR2 (germline): SQVTM, ANQGSEA. The CDR3 loop spans 12 amino acids. V lost 6 bases to trimming and J lost 0 bases, with 6 bases between them. CDR3 sequence reads: CSVGFSNQPQHF. CDR3 sequence (DNA): TGCAGCGTGGGGTTTAGCAATCAGCCCCAGCATTTT.

The chain combines TRBV19 with TRBJ1-3; a possible D gene is TRBD1 (5 bases). The CDR3 has 14 residues. CDR1 and CDR2 (germline): LNHDA, SQIVND (reference sequence). Trimming removed 6 bases from V and 0 bases from J, with 9 bases in between. The CDR3 DNA sequence: TGTGCCAGTAGCCAGGGAGTCTCTGGAAACACCATATATTTT. Amino acid sequence: CASSQGVSGNTIYF. The full variable domain, with the rest looked up from reference TRBV19 and TRBJ1-3, is DGGITQSPKYLFRKEGQNVTLSCEQNLNHDAMYWYRQDPGQGLRLIYYSQIVNDFQKGDIAEGYSVSREKKESFPLTVTSAQKNPTAFYLCASSQGVSGNTIYFGEGSWLTVV.

The J gene is TRBJ1-5, the V gene TRBV28; 9 bases match TRBD1. CDR1 is MDHEN and CDR2 is SYDVKM in the germline V gene. Unmatched junction bases numbered 6, after V lost 5 bases and J lost 7 bases. The CDR3 runs to 14 residues. The CDR3 protein is CASSQQGARQPQHF. DNA for the CDR3: TGTGCCAGCAGTCAACAGGGGGCACGGCAGCCCCAGCATTTT. The variable domain in full, with the rest retrieved from reference TRBV28 and TRBJ1-5, is DVKVTQSSRYLVKRTGEKVFLECVQDMDHENMFWYRQDPGLGLRLIYFSYDVKMKEKGDIPEGYSVSREKKERFSLILESASTNQTSMYLCASSQQGARQPQHFGDGTRLSIL.

The rearrangement joins TRBV28 to TRBJ1-1; D is uncertain. CDR3 length: 12 amino acids. V shed 2 bases and J shed 4 bases, with 5 bases lying between them. From germline, CDR1 is MDHEN and CDR2 SYDVKM. CDR3 sequence (DNA): TGTGCCAGCAGTTTAGCCAGCACTGAAGCTTTCTTT. Translation: CASSLASTEAFF.

The chain employs TRBV6-4 and TRBJ2-1; 14 bases align to TRBD2. Germline values: CDR1 MRHNA, CDR2 SNTAGT. V dropped 0 bases and J dropped 6; count of bases not matched to a gene: 1. This CDR3 spans 16 amino acids. CDR3 bases: TGTGCCAGCAGTGACTCGACTAGCGGGGGGGCCAATGAGCAGTTCTTC. Protein product: CASSDSTSGGANEQFF.

This clone was seen just once. The rearrangement joins TRBV6-5 to TRBJ2-3; a weak D match, TRBD2 (5 bases). Trimming left V 4 bases short and J 5 bases short, with 7 bases between. The CDR3 totals 12 residues. Germline V lookup: CDR1 MNHEY, CDR2 SVGAGI. CDR3 loop: CASSFGEDTQYF. The DNA of the CDR3 is TGTGCCAGCAGTTTCGGGGAAGATACGCAGTATTTT.

The chain recombines TRBV6-5 with TRBJ1-1, with no clear D. Germline V gene sequence: CDR1 MNHEY, CDR2 SVGAGI. V lost 8 bases and J 1 base, leaving 8 bases between the germline ends. This CDR3 spans 12 amino acids. The CDR3 reads CASLWENTEAFF. The CDR3 DNA sequence: TGTGCCAGCCTTTGGGAGAACACTGAAGCTTTCTTT.

The rearrangement uses TRBV15 and TRBJ2-7, with 8 bases aligning to TRBD2. The junction had 8 bases not matched to a gene; V was cut back by 7 bases and J by 3 bases. The germline gives CDR1 LNHNV, CDR2 YYDKDF (reference sequence). The CDR3 runs 14 residues. The CDR3 DNA sequence: TGTGCCACCACCCCGGGGGGGCCTGACTACGAGCAGTACTTC. This translates into CATTPGGPDYEQYF. The complete variable domain, with remaining parts taken from reference TRBV15 and TRBJ2-7, reads DAMVIQNPRYQVTQFGKPVTLSCSQTLNHNVMYWYQQKSSQAPKLLFHYYDKDFNNEADTPDNFQSRRPNTSFCFLDIRSPGLGDTAMYLCATTPGGPDYEQYFGPGTRLTVT.